Listed below are T cell receptor beta chains from one sample, sequenced in a study of shared clonotypes between healthy human individuals. The repertoire was sequenced with immunoSEQ multiplex PCR; TCRdb's copy has only in-frame clones and lacks some. Seen here are tens of thousands of clones, about 64% observed once, and the top ten hold roughly 56%. The sequenced sample was memory CD8+ T cells sorted from blood. The receptors here all came from a young man in good health. Each CDR3 is given with its conserved first and last residue. The order of the fields is J gene, clone size, V gene, D gene, CDR3 protein, CDR3 DNA. The D gene is left open where the match is weak. A row's size may be missing; if present it is once, few, many or a size class.

j_gene: TRBJ2-7
abundance: .
v_gene: TRBV7-9
d_gene: .
CDR3aa: CASSLASSYEQYF
CDR3nt: TGTGCCAGCAGCTTAGCATCCTCCTACGAGCAGTACTTC

j_gene: TRBJ2-3
abundance: .
v_gene: TRBV9
d_gene: .
CDR3aa: CASSVGVVDTQYF
CDR3nt: TGTGCCAGCAGCGTAGGAGTGGTAGATACGCAGTATTTT

j_gene: TRBJ1-2
abundance: .
v_gene: TRBV15
d_gene: .
CDR3aa: CATSRDRALGNYGYTF
CDR3nt: TGTGCCACCAGCAGAGATCGAGCTTTAGGAAACTATGGCTACACCTTC

j_gene: TRBJ2-5
abundance: .
v_gene: TRBV7-9
d_gene: .
CDR3aa: CASSLEDRQETQYF
CDR3nt: TGTGCCAGCAGCTTAGAAGACAGACAAGAGACCCAGTACTTC

j_gene: TRBJ2-5
abundance: few
v_gene: TRBV10-2
d_gene: TRBD1
CDR3aa: CASSRDRGRETQYF
CDR3nt: TGCGCCAGCAGTAGGGACAGGGGGAGAGAGACCCAGTACTTC

j_gene: TRBJ2-3
abundance: few
v_gene: TRBV10-1
d_gene: .
CDR3aa: CASSESMGSSTDTQYF
CDR3nt: TGCGCCAGCAGTGAGTCTATGGGGTCTAGCACAGATACGCAGTATTTT

j_gene: TRBJ2-1
abundance: medium-sized
v_gene: TRBV7-8
d_gene: .
CDR3aa: CASSFDIPSYNEQFF
CDR3nt: TGTGCCAGCAGTTTTGACATACCGTCCTACAATGAGCAGTTCTTC

j_gene: TRBJ1-1
abundance: .
v_gene: TRBV28
d_gene: .
CDR3aa: CASRLTGTPGLKNTEAFF
CDR3nt: TGTGCCAGCAGACTTACTGGAACTCCGGGACTGAAGAACACTGAAGCTTTCTTT

j_gene: TRBJ2-7
abundance: once
v_gene: TRBV28
d_gene: .
CDR3aa: CASADAYEQYF
CDR3nt: TGTGCCAGCGCGGATGCCTACGAGCAGTACTTC

j_gene: TRBJ2-5
abundance: .
v_gene: TRBV27
d_gene: TRBD2
CDR3aa: CASTTSGSKTQYF
CDR3nt: TGTGCCAGCACGACTAGCGGGAGTAAAACCCAGTACTTC

j_gene: TRBJ1-2
abundance: .
v_gene: TRBV27
d_gene: .
CDR3aa: CASSLSWGNYGYTF
CDR3nt: TGTGCCAGCAGTTTATCGTGGGGGAACTATGGCTACACCTTC

j_gene: TRBJ2-5
abundance: .
v_gene: TRBV9
d_gene: .
CDR3aa: CASGLGRQETQYF
CDR3nt: TGTGCCAGCGGACTCGGGAGACAAGAGACCCAGTACTTC

j_gene: TRBJ2-7
abundance: many
v_gene: TRBV6-1
d_gene: .
CDR3aa: CASSEAQGGSYEQYF
CDR3nt: TGTGCCAGCAGTGAAGCGCAAGGCGGATCCTACGAGCAGTACTTC

j_gene: TRBJ1-1
abundance: .
v_gene: TRBV11-2
d_gene: TRBD1
CDR3aa: CASNYRQGLAAEAFF
CDR3nt: TGTGCCAGCAACTACAGACAGGGATTGGCAGCTGAAGCTTTCTTT

j_gene: TRBJ1-1
abundance: .
v_gene: TRBV28
d_gene: .
CDR3aa: CASPPSGTGRNTEAFF
CDR3nt: TGTGCCAGCCCCCCCTCGGGAACCGGGCGGAACACTGAAGCTTTCTTT

j_gene: TRBJ2-7
abundance: .
v_gene: TRBV10-3
d_gene: .
CDR3aa: CAISVRAINYEQYF
CDR3nt: TGTGCCATCAGTGTGAGGGCCATTAACTACGAGCAGTACTTC

j_gene: TRBJ2-2
abundance: .
v_gene: TRBV7-9
d_gene: TRBD1
CDR3aa: CASSITGTGRSGELFF
CDR3nt: TGTGCCAGCAGCATAACGGGGACAGGGCGGAGCGGGGAGCTGTTTTTT

j_gene: TRBJ2-1
abundance: .
v_gene: TRBV19
d_gene: .
CDR3aa: CASSIDHYEQFF
CDR3nt: TGTGCCAGTAGTATAGATCATTATGAGCAGTTCTTC

j_gene: TRBJ1-1
abundance: few
v_gene: TRBV6-5
d_gene: .
CDR3aa: CASSFLFQANTEAFF
CDR3nt: TGTGCCAGCAGTTTTCTTTTCCAGGCGAACACTGAAGCTTTCTTT

j_gene: TRBJ2-7
abundance: .
v_gene: TRBV11-3
d_gene: TRBD2
CDR3aa: CASSPGGAAYEQYF
CDR3nt: TGTGCCAGCAGCCCCGGGGGGGCGGCCTACGAGCAGTACTTC

j_gene: TRBJ2-7
abundance: many
v_gene: TRBV10-2
d_gene: TRBD1
CDR3aa: CASSDTTGGGYEQYF
CDR3nt: TGCGCCAGCAGTGATACGACAGGGGGCGGGTACGAGCAGTACTTC

j_gene: TRBJ2-1
abundance: .
v_gene: TRBV7-9
d_gene: .
CDR3aa: CASSLAAPQGEQFF
CDR3nt: TGTGCCAGCAGCTTAGCAGCCCCACAGGGTGAGCAGTTCTTC

j_gene: TRBJ2-7
abundance: many
v_gene: TRBV28
d_gene: TRBD1
CDR3aa: CASGTDSYEQYF
CDR3nt: TGTGCCAGCGGGACAGACTCCTACGAGCAGTACTTC

j_gene: TRBJ2-3
abundance: .
v_gene: TRBV6-4
d_gene: TRBD2
CDR3aa: CASSALAGATDTQYF
CDR3nt: TGTGCCAGCAGTGCACTAGCGGGCGCCACAGATACGCAGTATTTT

j_gene: TRBJ2-7
abundance: few
v_gene: TRBV10-2
d_gene: .
CDR3aa: CASMGPRDPTYEQYF
CDR3nt: TGCGCCAGCATGGGGCCCAGGGACCCAACCTACGAGCAGTACTTC

j_gene: TRBJ1-4
abundance: .
v_gene: TRBV5-6
d_gene: TRBD1
CDR3aa: CASSYRDRVDSNEKLFF
CDR3nt: TGTGCCAGCAGTTACCGGGACAGGGTAGATTCGAATGAAAAACTGTTTTTT

j_gene: TRBJ2-7
abundance: .
v_gene: TRBV5-1
d_gene: .
CDR3aa: CASSLVLACCEQYF
CDR3nt: TGCGCCAGCAGCTTGGTTCTAGCTTGCTGCGAGCAGTACTTC

j_gene: TRBJ1-1
abundance: once
v_gene: TRBV9
d_gene: .
CDR3aa: CASSGGLSMVMNTEAFF
CDR3nt: TGTGCCAGCAGCGGGGGACTCTCTATGGTTATGAACACTGAAGCTTTCTTT

j_gene: TRBJ2-7
abundance: .
v_gene: TRBV5-4
d_gene: .
CDR3aa: CASSRGYPNSYEQYF
CDR3nt: TGTGCCAGCAGCCGAGGCTATCCTAACTCCTACGAGCAGTACTTC

j_gene: TRBJ2-7
abundance: .
v_gene: TRBV4-1
d_gene: TRBD2
CDR3aa: CASSQEWGLAGGNEQYF
CDR3nt: TGCGCCAGCAGCCAAGAATGGGGACTAGCGGGAGGAAACGAGCAGTACTTC

j_gene: TRBJ2-5
abundance: .
v_gene: TRBV15
d_gene: TRBD1
CDR3aa: CATSRGFQGAGETQYF
CDR3nt: TGTGCCACCAGCAGAGGCTTTCAGGGGGCGGGGGAGACCCAGTACTTC

j_gene: TRBJ2-7
abundance: .
v_gene: TRBV15
d_gene: TRBD1
CDR3aa: CATSRESPGQIYEQYF
CDR3nt: TGTGCCACCAGCAGAGAGTCCCCGGGACAGATTTACGAGCAGTACTTC

j_gene: TRBJ2-7
abundance: .
v_gene: TRBV9
d_gene: TRBD2
CDR3aa: CASSDHGTSGSVQYF
CDR3nt: TGTGCCAGCAGCGATCACGGGACTAGCGGGAGTGTTCAGTACTTC

j_gene: TRBJ2-3
abundance: .
v_gene: TRBV19
d_gene: .
CDR3aa: CASSIITGDTQYF
CDR3nt: TGTGCCAGTAGTATAATAACTGGAGATACGCAGTATTTT

j_gene: TRBJ2-7
abundance: many
v_gene: TRBV5-5
d_gene: .
CDR3aa: CASSSPSRSEQYF
CDR3nt: TGTGCCAGCAGCTCCCCTTCAAGGAGCGAGCAGTACTTC

j_gene: TRBJ1-4
abundance: few
v_gene: TRBV27
d_gene: .
CDR3aa: CASSTGGAEKLFF
CDR3nt: TGTGCCAGCAGTACGGGGGGAGCTGAAAAACTGTTTTTT

j_gene: TRBJ2-1
abundance: .
v_gene: TRBV14
d_gene: .
CDR3aa: CASSQVVSGLYNEQFF
CDR3nt: TGTGCCAGCAGCCAAGTGGTTAGCGGACTCTACAATGAGCAGTTCTTC

j_gene: TRBJ1-2
abundance: many
v_gene: TRBV28
d_gene: .
CDR3aa: CASSLMDGYTF
CDR3nt: TGTGCCAGCAGTTTAATGGATGGCTACACCTTC

j_gene: TRBJ2-3
abundance: .
v_gene: TRBV7-7
d_gene: .
CDR3aa: CASSPMVSRTTDTQYF
CDR3nt: TGTGCCAGCAGCCCGATGGTTTCTAGAACCACAGATACGCAGTATTTT

j_gene: TRBJ1-3
abundance: .
v_gene: TRBV29-1
d_gene: .
CDR3aa: CSATGRDSGNTIYF
CDR3nt: TGCAGCGCGACGGGACGGGACTCTGGAAACACCATATATTTT

j_gene: TRBJ1-1
abundance: .
v_gene: TRBV5-1
d_gene: .
CDR3aa: CASSADPLNTEAFF
CDR3nt: TGCGCCAGCAGCGCGGACCCATTGAACACTGAAGCTTTCTTT

j_gene: TRBJ2-3
abundance: .
v_gene: TRBV4-1
d_gene: .
CDR3aa: CASSLLDSPDTQYF
CDR3nt: TGCGCCAGCAGCCTTTTGGACAGTCCGGATACGCAGTATTTT

j_gene: TRBJ2-7
abundance: .
v_gene: TRBV7-3
d_gene: .
CDR3aa: CASSLGVSYEQYF
CDR3nt: TGTGCCAGCAGCTTAGGGGTCTCGTACGAGCAGTACTTC

j_gene: TRBJ2-1
abundance: many
v_gene: TRBV25-1
d_gene: TRBD1
CDR3aa: CASSEPLTGFPLNEQFF
CDR3nt: TGTGCCAGCAGTGAACCGTTGACAGGGTTCCCCCTAAATGAGCAGTTCTTC

j_gene: TRBJ2-3
abundance: .
v_gene: TRBV6-5
d_gene: .
CDR3aa: CASSYMGSDTQYF
CDR3nt: TGTGCCAGCAGTTACATGGGGTCAGATACGCAGTATTTT

j_gene: TRBJ2-1
abundance: few
v_gene: TRBV6-4
d_gene: TRBD1
CDR3aa: CASSEGDRDYNEQFF
CDR3nt: TGTGCCAGCAGTGAAGGGGACAGGGATTACAATGAGCAGTTCTTC

j_gene: TRBJ2-2
abundance: .
v_gene: TRBV4-3
d_gene: TRBD2
CDR3aa: CASSQDPSSGRVTGELFF
CDR3nt: TGCGCCAGCAGCCAAGATCCGTCTAGCGGGAGAGTTACCGGGGAGCTGTTTTTT

j_gene: TRBJ2-1
abundance: .
v_gene: TRBV9
d_gene: .
CDR3aa: CASTKTGISYNEQFF
CDR3nt: TGTGCCAGCACCAAGACGGGGATTTCCTACAATGAGCAGTTCTTC

j_gene: TRBJ1-4
abundance: .
v_gene: TRBV7-9
d_gene: .
CDR3aa: CASSLSRGNEKLFF
CDR3nt: TGTGCCAGCAGCTTGTCGAGGGGAAATGAAAAACTGTTTTTT

j_gene: TRBJ2-3
abundance: few
v_gene: TRBV14
d_gene: .
CDR3aa: CASSPPGSPDTQYF
CDR3nt: TGTGCCAGCAGCCCCCCGGGTAGCCCAGATACGCAGTATTTT

j_gene: TRBJ2-5
abundance: .
v_gene: TRBV7-9
d_gene: TRBD1
CDR3aa: CASSSTGTGGRETQYF
CDR3nt: TGTGCCAGCAGCTCGACCGGGACAGGGGGCCGGGAGACCCAGTACTTC

j_gene: TRBJ1-2
abundance: .
v_gene: TRBV5-1
d_gene: .
CDR3aa: CASRPALSEYGYTF
CDR3nt: TGCGCCAGCAGGCCTGCTTTGAGTGAGTATGGCTACACCTTC

j_gene: TRBJ2-7
abundance: .
v_gene: TRBV7-6
d_gene: TRBD1
CDR3aa: CASSLGTGGLYEQYF
CDR3nt: TGTGCCAGCAGCTTAGGGACAGGGGGCTTATACGAGCAGTACTTC